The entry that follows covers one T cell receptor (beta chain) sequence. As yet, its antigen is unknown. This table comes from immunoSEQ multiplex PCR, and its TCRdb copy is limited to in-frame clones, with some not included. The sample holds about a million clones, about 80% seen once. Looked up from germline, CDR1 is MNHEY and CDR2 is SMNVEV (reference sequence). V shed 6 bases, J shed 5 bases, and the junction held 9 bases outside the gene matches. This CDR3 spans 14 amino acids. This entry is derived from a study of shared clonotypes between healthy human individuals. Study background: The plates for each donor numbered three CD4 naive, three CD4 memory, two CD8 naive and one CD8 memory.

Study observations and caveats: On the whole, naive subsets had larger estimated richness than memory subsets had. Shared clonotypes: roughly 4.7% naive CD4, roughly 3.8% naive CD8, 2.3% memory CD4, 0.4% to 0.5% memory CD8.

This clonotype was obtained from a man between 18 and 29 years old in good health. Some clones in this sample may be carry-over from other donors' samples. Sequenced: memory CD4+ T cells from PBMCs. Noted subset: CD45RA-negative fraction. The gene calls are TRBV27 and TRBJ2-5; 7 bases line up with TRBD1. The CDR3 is CASSWDSLRETQYF. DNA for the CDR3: TGTGCCAGCAGCTGGGACAGCCTTCGGGAGACCCAGTACTTC.